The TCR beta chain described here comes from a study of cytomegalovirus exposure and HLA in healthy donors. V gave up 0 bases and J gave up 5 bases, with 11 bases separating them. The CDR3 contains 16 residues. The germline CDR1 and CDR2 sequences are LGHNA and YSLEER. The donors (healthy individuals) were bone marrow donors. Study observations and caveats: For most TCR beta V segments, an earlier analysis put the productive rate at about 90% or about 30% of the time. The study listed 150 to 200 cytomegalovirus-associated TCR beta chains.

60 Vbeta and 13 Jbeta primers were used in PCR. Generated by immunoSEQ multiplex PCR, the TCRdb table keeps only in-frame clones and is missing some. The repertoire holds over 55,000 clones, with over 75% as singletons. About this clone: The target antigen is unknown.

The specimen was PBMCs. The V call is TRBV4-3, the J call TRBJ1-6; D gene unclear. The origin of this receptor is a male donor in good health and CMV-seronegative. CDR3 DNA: TGCGCCAGCAGCCAAGATAATGGAGGGAATAATTCACCCCTCCACTTT. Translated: CASSQDNGGNNSPLHF.